The 28 T cell receptor beta chains presented below share a single source sample, sequenced in a study of blood T cell repertoires in COVID-19. Measured with immunoSEQ multiplex PCR; TCRdb has only the in-frame clones, and not every one. This sample has more than 85,000 clones, with 60% to 80% found just once. Sequenced sample: peripheral blood. These receptors originate from a woman aged 45-59 years with acute or convalescent COVID-19.

The chain recombines TRBV19 with TRBJ2-5; D might be TRBD1 (5 bases). The CDR3 has 14 residues. Trimming cost V 5 bases and J 0 bases, with 10 bases left between them. The V gene's germline CDR1 is LNHDA and CDR2 SQIVND (reference sequence). The CDR3 DNA sequence: TGTGCCAGTAGTTCCTGGACAAACCAAGAGACCCAGTACTTC. It translates to CASSSWTNQETQYF.

The chain uses TRBV7-2 and TRBJ2-2, with TRBD2 identical over 11 bases. J was trimmed by 2 bases and V by 4 bases; bases with no gene match: 3. This CDR3 comprises 16 residues. The germline gives CDR1 SGHTA, CDR2 FQGNSA. CDR3 sequence: CASSWGLAANTGELFF. The CDR3, as DNA: TGTGCCAGCAGCTGGGGACTAGCGGCTAACACCGGGGAGCTGTTTTTT.

The CDR3: CATSPEISGNTIYF. The CDR3 coding sequence is TGTGCCACCTCCCCTGAGATCTCTGGAAACACCATATATTTT. This chain uses TRBV2 with TRBJ1-3, with D unresolved. The CDR3 has 14 residues. V was shortened by 10 bases and J by 0 bases, with 13 bases between the two germline ends. Germline lookup yields CDR1 SNHLY and CDR2 FYNNEI.

This chain joins TRBV6-1 and TRBJ1-3; D ambiguous. CDR1 is MNHNS and CDR2 is SASEGT in the germline V gene. V shed 3 bases and J shed 4 bases, with 22 bases lying between them. CDR3 length: 18 amino acids. The CDR3 bases are TGTGCCAGCAGTGACAAGGGTGGGAGCTTTTTCTTCGGAAACACCATATATTTT. Its translation: CASSDKGGSFFFGNTIYF.

This clone has just a few counts. The chain uses TRBV19 and TRBJ1-5; D gene ambiguous. Germline loops: CDR1 LNHDA, CDR2 SQIVND (reference sequence). This CDR3 contains 13 residues. Between the trimmed V and J ends, which lost 5 bases and 4 bases, there was a span of 9 bases. CDR3 coding DNA: TGTGCCAGTAGTGAGGCGAAGAATCAGCCCCAGCATTTT. It specifies CASSEAKNQPQHF.

The V and J genes are TRBV6-5 and TRBJ1-1, with D unresolved. The CDR3 is 14 amino acids. Germline values: CDR1 MNHEY, CDR2 SVGAGI. The V end was cut by 7 bases, the J end by 1 base, with 13 bases between. The CDR3 protein is CASKTTRENTEAFF. The CDR3 coding sequence is TGTGCCAGCAAGACAACTAGGGAGAACACTGAAGCTTTCTTT.

This chain connects TRBV3-1 (or the pseudogene TRBV3-2) to TRBJ1-2, with D possibly being TRBD1 (6 bases). V dropped 5 bases and J dropped 7 bases, with 8 bases sitting between them. CDR3 length: 11 residues. The germline V gene has CDR1 LGHDT and CDR2 YNNKEL (reference sequence). For the CDR3, the DNA is TGTGCCAGCAGCTCGACAGGTGGCTACACCTTC. As protein: CASSSTGGYTF.

This clone occurred a few times. Other DNA sequences in the sample encode the same CDR3. The CDR3 is CASSLSGGYGYTF. DNA of the CDR3: TGTGCCAGCAGTTTATCAGGGGGCTATGGCTACACCTTC. The V gene is TRBV12-3 or TRBV12-4, the J gene TRBJ1-2; 7 bases map to TRBD1. The V and J ends lost 2 bases and 4 bases, in that order; junction bases with no gene match: 1. CDR3 length: 13 amino acids.

The rearrangement joins TRBV19 to TRBJ1-2, with 11 bases lining up with TRBD1. V shed 3 bases and J 8 bases; nucleotides not matched to a gene: 5. The CDR3 contains 14 residues. Germline CDR1 and CDR2: LNHDA and SQIVND (reference sequence). DNA of the CDR3: TGTGCCAGTAGTATTGGACAGGGGGCTGGGGGCTACACCTTC. This codes for CASSIGQGAGGYTF.

This clone was seen only a few times. This rearrangement joins TRBV18 to TRBJ1-4, with D unclear. CDR3 length: 15 amino acids. CDR1 is KGHSH and CDR2 is LQKENI in the germline V gene. Trimming stripped 3 bases from V and 4 bases from J, with 12 bases between. CDR3 loop: CASSPTYSFNEKLFF. The CDR3 DNA is TGTGCCAGCTCACCCACTTACTCTTTTAATGAAAAACTGTTTTTT.

J is TRBJ1-6 and V is TRBV15; D might be TRBD1 (5 bases). This CDR3 is 18 amino acids long. Germline lookup yields CDR1 LNHNV and CDR2 YYDKDF (reference sequence). Trimming left V 1 base short and J 10 bases short, with 23 bases between. The CDR3 region is CATSRVVAGGTIRSPLHF. The CDR3 nucleotides read TGTGCCACCAGCAGAGTTGTGGCGGGGGGAACTATTAGATCACCCCTCCACTTT.

The chain uses TRBV28 and TRBJ2-7, with D possibly matching TRBD1 (5 bases). The V and J ends lost 3 bases and 3 bases respectively, with 15 bases between them. CDR1 and CDR2 (germline): MDHEN, SYDVKM. This CDR3 contains 15 residues. CDR3 DNA: TGTGCCAGCAGTTTGTCGCAAACAGGTCGCTACGAGCAGTACTTC. This translates into CASSLSQTGRYEQYF.

V usage is TRBV6-5 and J usage is TRBJ1-1; D possibly corresponds to TRBD1 (6 bases). The germline CDR1 and CDR2 sequences are MNHEY and SVGAGI. This CDR3 has 16 amino acids. Trimming took 3 bases from V and 6 from J, leaving 20 bases between them. The CDR3 region has the DNA TGTGCCAGCAGTTATGGGAGACAGGCGGGTAGGGCTGAAGCTTTCTTT. Protein: CASSYGRQAGRAEAFF.

The chain combines TRBV28 with TRBJ1-1, with TRBD1 matching 11 bases. Germline values: CDR1 MDHEN, CDR2 SYDVKM. V dropped 3 bases and J dropped 5; count of bases not matched to a gene: 5. The CDR3 is 15 residues long. The chain's CDR3 is CASSFPGQGGTEAFF. Written as DNA, the CDR3 is TGTGCCAGCAGTTTCCCGGGACAGGGGGGAACTGAAGCTTTCTTT.

As for this clone: One end of the junction does not line up with germline, which may come from a read error. The chain couples TRBV27 to TRBJ1-1; the match to TRBD1 covers 8 bases. Germline V gives CDR1 MNHEY, CDR2 SMNVEV (reference sequence). CDR3 length: 16 residues. CDR3 in DNA: TGTGCCAGCAGTCCTCAACCGGGACAGGTAGGGCCGAGGGAGATCTTT. Translated, it gives CASSPQPGQVGPREIF.

The V and J genes are TRBV19 and TRBJ2-1; 9 bases align to TRBD1. CDR1 is LNHDA and CDR2 is SQIVND in the germline V gene (reference sequence). This CDR3 has 15 residues. V lost 5 bases, J lost 0 bases, and 2 bases stayed unmatched. The CDR3 DNA reads as TGTGCCAGTAGTTCGGACAGGGGCTCCTACAATGAGCAGTTCTTC. Residues: CASSSDRGSYNEQFF.

The table lists this clone with a count of one. The chain employs TRBV10-3 and TRBJ1-1; TRBD1 aligns across 10 bases. The junction had 3 bases not matched to a gene; V was cut back by 2 bases and J by 0 bases. The CDR3 extends over 16 amino acids. Germline V CDR1 and CDR2: ENHRY, SYGVKD. The CDR3 DNA reads as TGTGCCATCAGTGAGAGACAGGGGGCAATGAACACTGAAGCTTTCTTT. Its protein is CAISERQGAMNTEAFF.

This rearrangement joins TRBV4-3 to TRBJ1-6; D is unclear. The length of the CDR3 is 13 residues. V lost 0 bases to trimming and J lost 10 bases, with 7 bases between them. Germline lookup yields CDR1 LGHNA and CDR2 YSLEER. CDR3: CASSQDQVSPLHF. For the CDR3, the DNA is TGCGCCAGCAGCCAAGATCAGGTCTCACCCCTCCACTTT.

The chain recombines TRBV5-1 with TRBJ2-7; possibly TRBD1 for D (5 bases). The CDR3 has 16 amino acids. CDR1 and CDR2 from the germline V gene are SGHRS and YFSETQ. The V and J ends lost 4 bases and 2 bases respectively, with 19 bases between them. The CDR3 sequence is CASSPSMGPGTYEQYF. The CDR3 nucleotides read TGCGCCAGCAGCCCCTCGATGGGGCCAGGGACCTACGAGCAGTACTTC.

V gene TRBV3-1 (or the pseudogene TRBV3-2) combines with J gene TRBJ2-5, with a weak D call TRBD2 (6 bases). Germline CDR1 is LGHDT and CDR2 is YNNKEL (reference sequence). Trimming removed 0 bases at V and 5 bases at J, with 13 bases between. This CDR3 contains 15 residues. Here the CDR3 DNA reads TGTGCCAGCAGCCAAGATGGGGGGTACGGGGAGACCCAGTACTTC. Its protein is CASSQDGGYGETQYF.

The gene calls are TRBV28 and TRBJ1-1; possibly TRBD1 for D (5 bases). This CDR3 region has 12 residues. Between the trimmed V and J ends, which lost 3 bases and 7 bases, there was a span of 9 bases. CDR1 and CDR2 from the germline V gene are MDHEN and SYDVKM. The CDR3 bases are TGTGCCAGCAGTTTGCCGGGGGATGAAGCTTTCTTT. It translates to CASSLPGDEAFF.

The chain joins TRBV3-1 (or the pseudogene TRBV3-2) to TRBJ2-7; D possibly corresponds to TRBD2 (6 bases). V was shortened by 3 bases and J by 5 bases, with 14 bases between the two germline ends. CDR1 LGHDT and CDR2 YNNKEL come from the germline V gene (reference sequence). This CDR3 has 14 amino acids. The CDR3 sequence is CASSQGLSSHEQYF. The DNA of the CDR3 is TGTGCCAGCAGCCAGGGACTCTCGTCCCACGAGCAGTACTTC.

This chain uses TRBV27 with TRBJ2-7; 7 nucleotides align to TRBD2. After removal of 5 bases from V and 4 bases from J, the junction contained 11 bases not matched to a gene. Germline assignment: CDR1 MNHEY and CDR2 SMNVEV (reference sequence). This CDR3 region has 15 residues. CDR3 amino acids: CASSPNRGGRYEQYF. The CDR3 nucleotides are TGTGCCAGCAGTCCAAACCGCGGGGGACGGTACGAGCAGTACTTC.

This clone was counted once. The CDR3 DNA sequence: TGTGCCAGCAGTTCTCTCAACACAGGGTATAGGAACACTGAAGCTTTCTTT. It translates to CASSSLNTGYRNTEAFF. The chain couples TRBV27 to TRBJ1-1; possibly TRBD1 for D (6 bases). Germline V gene sequence: CDR1 MNHEY, CDR2 SMNVEV (reference sequence). Trimming pared 4 bases from V and 1 base from J, leaving 19 bases between. The CDR3 runs to 17 residues.

The chain uses TRBV19 and TRBJ2-1, with 16 nucleotides matching TRBD2. The length of the CDR3 is 16 residues. The junction had 6 bases not matched to a gene; V was cut back by 3 bases and J by 10 bases. Germline V gene lookup returns CDR1 LNHDA and CDR2 SQIVND (reference sequence). CDR3 loop: CASSIPGLAGGREQFF. In DNA form, the CDR3 reads TGTGCCAGTAGTATCCCGGGACTAGCGGGGGGGCGAGAGCAGTTCTTC.

The genes are TRBV27 and TRBJ1-5; D is unresolved. With 3 bases removed from V and 0 bases from J, the gap between germline ends came to 3 bases. The length of the CDR3 is 13 residues. CDR1 is MNHEY and CDR2 is SMNVEV in the germline V gene (reference sequence). The CDR3 protein is CASSFLSNQPQHF. The CDR3 coding sequence is TGTGCCAGCAGTTTCCTTAGCAATCAGCCCCAGCATTTT.

V is TRBV28 and J is TRBJ1-1; D is ambiguous. With 10 bases removed from V and 1 base from J, the gap between germline ends came to 13 bases. The CDR3 is made up of 13 amino acids. Germline V gene sequence: CDR1 MDHEN, CDR2 SYDVKM. CDR3 DNA sequence: TGTGCCACCACCTGGGGAGCGAACACTGAAGCTTTCTTT. Protein: CATTWGANTEAFF.

The chain is built from TRBV10-3 and TRBJ2-3; 9 bases match TRBD1. Unmatched junction bases numbered 8, after V lost 6 bases and J lost 4 bases. CDR1 and CDR2 from the germline V gene are ENHRY and SYGVKD. This CDR3 has 15 residues. Here the CDR3 reads CAIRSDRGFPDTQYF. The CDR3 DNA reads as TGTGCCATCAGATCGGACAGGGGTTTCCCAGATACGCAGTATTTT.